The 28 T cell receptor beta chains presented below share a single source sample, sequenced in a study of blood T cell repertoires in COVID-19. Here immunoSEQ multiplex PCR was the method, and the copy in TCRdb shows in-frame clones only, minus some. The table shows tens of thousands of clones, with around 82% occurring only once. What was sequenced was peripheral blood. These TCRs come from a woman in her fifties or sixties with acute or convalescent COVID-19.

CDR3 sequence (DNA): TGTGCCAGCTGCCAGAACGTCCCCCTCAACACCATATATTTT. Encoded protein: CASCQNVPLNTIYF. V usage is TRBV6-5 and J usage is TRBJ1-3; D unclear. From germline, CDR1 is MNHEY and CDR2 SVGAGI. The CDR3 is 14 amino acids. The V end lost 8 bases, the J end lost 7 bases, and 18 bases lay between the germline ends.

V usage is TRBV10-2 and J usage is TRBJ2-3; no reliable D call. This CDR3 has 13 amino acids. CDR1 and CDR2 (germline): WSHSY, SAAADI. V lost 2 bases, J lost 5 bases, and 8 bases lay in between. CDR3 amino acids: CASSEKRRDTQYF. The DNA for the CDR3 is TGCGCCAGCAGTGAGAAGAGGAGAGATACGCAGTATTTT.

The genes are TRBV5-1 and TRBJ2-6; no firm D call. CDR3 size: 18 residues. Trimming left V 0 bases short and J 1 base short, with 14 bases between. Germline CDR1 is SGHRS and CDR2 is YFSETQ. CDR3 in amino acids: CASSLVADTPSGANVLTF. Here the CDR3 DNA reads TGCGCCAGCAGCTTGGTAGCTGATACCCCTTCTGGGGCCAACGTCCTGACTTTC. Supplemented by reference TRBV5-1 and TRBJ2-6, the full variable domain reads KAGVTQTPRYLIKTRGQQVTLSCSPISGHRSVSWYQQTPGQGLQFLFEYFSETQRNKGNFPGRFSGRQFSNSRSEMNVSTLELGDSALYLCASSLVADTPSGANVLTFGAGSRLTVL.

The V gene is TRBV6-5, the J gene TRBJ2-7; the match to TRBD1 covers 7 bases. J gave up 2 bases and V 7 bases, and 11 bases lay outside the gene matches. The CDR3 contains 15 residues. Germline CDR1 MNHEY, CDR2 SVGAGI. The CDR3 sequence: CASTLSTGRPYEQYF. As DNA, the CDR3 is TGTGCCAGCACTCTTTCGACAGGGAGACCCTACGAGCAGTACTTC.

The chain employs TRBV27 and TRBJ2-2; 8 nucleotides match TRBD1. The CDR3 sequence is 14 residues long. V was clipped by 6 bases and J by 6 bases; unmatched bases: 6. The germline V gene has CDR1 MNHEY and CDR2 SMNVEV (reference sequence). The CDR3 nucleotides are TGTGCCAGCAGGCATACCAGGGGGCCCGGGGAGCTGTTTTTT. Residues: CASRHTRGPGELFF.

This clone appeared once. CDR3 DNA: TGCGCCAGCAGCCAAGAAACCGGACAGGGGGGGTGGACCCAGTACTTC. Its protein is CASSQETGQGGWTQYF. The chain combines TRBV4-1 with TRBJ2-5, with 10 positions matching TRBD1. Germline lookup yields CDR1 MGHRA and CDR2 YSYEKL. V gave up 0 bases and J gave up 7 bases; unmatched junction bases: 8. The length of the CDR3 is 16 residues.

This clone has just a few counts. The CDR3 loop is CASSERKAREQFF. The CDR3 nucleotides read TGTGCCAGTAGTGAACGCAAAGCACGGGAGCAGTTCTTC. V and J are TRBV19 and TRBJ2-1; D is unresolved. This CDR3 is built from 13 residues. V dropped 5 bases and J dropped 10 bases, with 15 bases sitting between them. Germline CDR1 reads LNHDA; CDR2 reads SQIVND (reference sequence).

The sample holds one count of this clone. This rearrangement joins TRBV7-3 to TRBJ2-3; TRBD2 is a possible D gene (6 bases). Germline-derived CDR1 and CDR2 are SGHTA and FQGTGA. The CDR3 runs to 17 residues. Trimming removed 0 bases at V and 0 bases at J, with 13 bases between. The DNA of the CDR3 is TGTGCCAGCAGCTTAACTGGCGGGGCCCCTAGCACAGATACGCAGTATTTT. Its protein is CASSLTGGAPSTDTQYF.

This clone was picked up one time. This chain links TRBV9 with TRBJ1-2; TRBD1 matches at 8 bases. Germline values: CDR1 SGDLS, CDR2 YYNGEE. The J segment lost 4 bases and the V segment lost 3 bases, leaving 2 bases of the junction unmatched. This CDR3 spans 13 amino acids. CDR3 sequence: CASSAGTGYGYTF. The CDR3 bases are TGTGCCAGCAGCGCCGGGACAGGCTATGGCTACACCTTC.

The chain recombines TRBV11-2 with TRBJ2-7; 9 bases are shared with TRBD1. J lost 1 base, V lost 7 bases, and 5 bases had no gene match. The CDR3 consists of 14 residues. In germline, CDR1 is SGHAT, CDR2 FQNNGV. The CDR3 protein is CASTSTGGSYEQYF. The CDR3 nucleotides are TGTGCCAGCACCTCGACAGGGGGGTCCTACGAGCAGTACTTC.

The chain links TRBV6-1 to TRBJ2-7, with 10 bases that match TRBD2. Germline-derived CDR1 and CDR2 are MNHNS and SASEGT. The length of the CDR3 is 17 residues. V shed 0 bases and J 2 bases; nucleotides not matched to a gene: 7. The CDR3 loop is CASSEATSGAHTYEQYF. Here the CDR3 DNA reads TGTGCCAGCAGTGAAGCAACTAGCGGGGCTCACACCTACGAGCAGTACTTC.

J is TRBJ1-3 and V is TRBV6-5, with D possibly being TRBD1 (6 bases). Deletions cut 2 bases from V and 2 bases from J, with 10 bases between. The germline V gene has CDR1 MNHEY and CDR2 SVGAGI. This CDR3 has 15 amino acids. The CDR3 DNA reads as TGTGCCAGCAGTTACGGGGGCCGCACTGGAAACACCATATATTTT. This encodes CASSYGGRTGNTIYF.

This clone was counted once. The chain recombines TRBV6-1 with TRBJ2-3, with 8 bases matching TRBD2. V lost 2 bases to trimming and J lost 8 bases; unmatched junction nucleotides: 15. From germline, CDR1 is MNHNS and CDR2 SASEGT. The CDR3 covers 17 residues. DNA of the CDR3: TGTGCCAGCAGTGAATGGTGGACGGGGGGGCCCGACGGTACGCAGTATTTT. It encodes CASSEWWTGGPDGTQYF.

This clone was counted at least ten times. The J gene is TRBJ2-7, the V gene TRBV6-6, with 7 bases that match TRBD1. Germline trimming cut 6 bases from V and 3 bases from J; bases unmatched to any gene: 8. Germline CDR1 and CDR2: MNHNY and SVGAGI (reference sequence). This CDR3 spans 14 amino acids. The chain's CDR3 is CASRRTGEHYEQYF. The CDR3 DNA reads as TGTGCCAGCAGGCGGACAGGCGAACACTACGAGCAGTACTTC.

This clone appeared a single time. The chain combines TRBV4-1 with TRBJ1-1, with TRBD1 matching over 7 bases. CDR1 and CDR2 from the germline V gene are MGHRA and YSYEKL. With 5 bases clipped from V and 6 bases from J, the junction kept 6 bases outside the gene matches. The CDR3 is made up of 13 amino acids. The CDR3 here is CASSTDRVAEAFF. CDR3 nucleotides: TGCGCCAGCAGCACAGACAGGGTCGCTGAAGCTTTCTTT.

The chain carries TRBV6-5 and TRBJ2-7; perhaps TRBD2 as D (5 bases). This CDR3 comprises 14 residues. The V gene's germline CDR1 is MNHEY and CDR2 SVGAGI. V was trimmed by 7 bases and J by 2 bases, leaving 15 bases between them. The CDR3 here is CASTPPGRPYEQYF. In DNA form, the CDR3 reads TGTGCCAGCACCCCACCGGGGAGACCCTACGAGCAGTACTTC.

The rearrangement joins TRBV15 to TRBJ1-2; 9 nucleotides line up with TRBD1. Germline V gives CDR1 LNHNV, CDR2 YYDKDF (reference sequence). The CDR3 totals 15 residues. V trimming: 3 bases; J trimming: 8 bases; junction bases outside the gene matches: 10. CDR3 in DNA: TGTGCCACCAGCAGGCGCACAGGGGGCGCGGAGGGCTACACCTTC. Translating it yields CATSRRTGGAEGYTF.

This chain uses TRBV5-6 with TRBJ1-1; 8 bases line up with TRBD1. J was trimmed by 1 base and V by 3 bases; bases with no gene match: 2. Germline-derived CDR1 and CDR2 are SGHDT and YYEEEE. The CDR3 is made up of 14 amino acids. CDR3 sequence: CASSWGQANTEAFF. DNA of the CDR3: TGTGCCAGCAGCTGGGGACAGGCGAACACTGAAGCTTTCTTT.

This clone was observed a single time. The rearrangement uses TRBV3-1 (or the pseudogene TRBV3-2) and TRBJ1-1, with D unclear. V lost 5 bases, J lost 4 bases, and 11 bases lay in between. The germline CDR1 and CDR2 sequences are LGHDT and YNNKEL (reference sequence). There are 13 residues in the CDR3. CDR3 coding DNA: TGTGCCAGCAGCTACCGAGGGTCCACTGAAGCTTTCTTT. It translates to CASSYRGSTEAFF.

The chain links TRBV5-1 to TRBJ2-1, with TRBD2 matching 10 bases. This CDR3 has 18 amino acids. Germline lookup yields CDR1 SGHRS and CDR2 YFSETQ. V was pared by 4 bases and J by 8 bases, with 18 bases of the junction left unmatched. The CDR3 sequence: CASSPPPSSGGASDEQFF. CDR3 DNA: TGCGCCAGCAGCCCTCCCCCCTCCAGCGGGGGGGCGAGCGATGAGCAGTTCTTC.

This chain uses TRBV4-2 with TRBJ1-3, with TRBD1 identical over 7 bases. The length of the CDR3 is 15 residues. Per the germline V gene, CDR1 is LGHNA and CDR2 is YNFKEQ. Trimming took 2 bases from V and 2 from J; bases not matched to a gene: 3. The CDR3 nucleotides are TGTGCCAGCAGCCAACCGACAGGGACTGGAAACACCATATATTTT. It is translated as CASSQPTGTGNTIYF.

This chain connects TRBV19 to TRBJ1-5; possibly TRBD1 for D (6 bases). The CDR3 has 12 residues. Germline lookup yields CDR1 LNHDA and CDR2 SQIVND (reference sequence). Trimming left V 8 bases short and J 4 bases short, with 9 bases between. The CDR3 nucleotides read TGTGCCAGTGAACAGGGAAATCAGCCCCAGCATTTT. As protein: CASEQGNQPQHF.

There are a few counts of this clone. This chain uses TRBV7-9 with TRBJ1-5; D is ambiguous. The V end lost 10 bases, the J end lost 1 base, and 11 bases lay between the germline ends. There are 13 residues in the CDR3. Germline lookup yields CDR1 SEHNR and CDR2 FQNEAQ (reference sequence). The CDR3, as DNA: TGTGCCATTTCGGGGAAGAGCAATCAGCCCCAGCATTTT. It is translated as CAISGKSNQPQHF.

V and J are TRBV3-1 (or the pseudogene TRBV3-2) and TRBJ1-2; TRBD1 might be the D (6 bases). The germline gives CDR1 LGHDT, CDR2 YNNKEL (reference sequence). V lost 8 bases and J 2 bases, leaving 12 bases between the germline ends. The CDR3 sequence is 13 residues long. The CDR3 protein is CASGKTGNYGYTF. DNA for the CDR3: TGTGCCAGCGGAAAAACAGGGAACTATGGCTACACCTTC.

This clone was observed a single time. The chain has TRBV19 and TRBJ1-1; 7 bases match TRBD1. Germline V CDR1 and CDR2: LNHDA, SQIVND (reference sequence). Trimming cost V 7 bases and J 2 bases; bases outside gene matches: 10. The CDR3 extends over 15 amino acids. The CDR3 DNA reads TGTGCCAGTACCTATTACAGGGGCCGAAACACTGAAGCTTTCTTT. Translated, it gives CASTYYRGRNTEAFF.

The gene calls are TRBV19 and TRBJ2-2; D perhaps matches TRBD2 (6 bases). V lost 4 bases, J lost 5 bases, and 11 bases lay in between. Per the germline V gene, CDR1 is LNHDA and CDR2 is SQIVND (reference sequence). The CDR3 has 14 residues. CDR3 bases: TGTGCCAGTAGTAATCGGGAGTGGACCGGGGAGCTGTTTTTT. It yields the protein CASSNREWTGELFF.

The CDR3 nucleotides are TGCAGCGCCCACCTAGACGGCGCGAACACCGGGGAGCTGTTTTTT. Protein product: CSAHLDGANTGELFF. The chain recombines TRBV29-1 with TRBJ2-2; D ambiguous. The CDR3 contains 15 residues. Trimming cost V 7 bases and J 0 bases, with 15 bases left between them. The germline V gene encodes CDR1 SQVTM and CDR2 ANQGSEA.

The chain joins TRBV5-1 to TRBJ2-1, with 8 bases that match TRBD1. V lost 4 bases to trimming and J lost 0 bases; unmatched junction nucleotides: 9. The CDR3 loop spans 17 amino acids. From germline, CDR1 is SGHRS and CDR2 YFSETQ. The CDR3 DNA reads as TGCGCCAGCAGCCCGGCCCAGGGGGCGAGCTCCTACAATGAGCAGTTCTTC. This sequence encodes CASSPAQGASSYNEQFF.